This T cell receptor (beta chain) comes out of a study of naive and memory T cell subsets. The beta constant-region primer was an equimolar mix of two oligonucleotides covering TRBC1 and TRBC2. Ligated cDNA was amplified by four rounds of PCR with nested alpha and beta constant-region primers and SP2. TCRdb processed the UMI-ligation and nested PCR reads anew with MiXCR; each CDR3 protein has one entry. The top ten clones hold 0.9% to 0.95% of a sample with about 85,000 distinct CDR3 sequences, about an eighth of them seen once. Separate alpha and beta amplification began at the second PCR step. CD8 T cells were positively selected from what remained after CD4 positive selection. V was pared by 0 bases and J by 8 bases, with 9 bases of the junction left unmatched. From germline, CDR1 is LNHNV and CDR2 YYDKDF (reference sequence). There are 17 residues in the CDR3.

This clonotype was obtained from a human donor in good health. The V call is TRBV15, the J call TRBJ2-1; 11 bases are shared with TRBD2. The sequencing input was central memory CD4+ T cells from blood. CDR3 region: CATSRELAGGPVDEQFF. CDR3 DNA sequence: TGTGCCACCAGCAGAGAATTAGCGGGAGGGCCAGTCGATGAGCAGTTCTTC.